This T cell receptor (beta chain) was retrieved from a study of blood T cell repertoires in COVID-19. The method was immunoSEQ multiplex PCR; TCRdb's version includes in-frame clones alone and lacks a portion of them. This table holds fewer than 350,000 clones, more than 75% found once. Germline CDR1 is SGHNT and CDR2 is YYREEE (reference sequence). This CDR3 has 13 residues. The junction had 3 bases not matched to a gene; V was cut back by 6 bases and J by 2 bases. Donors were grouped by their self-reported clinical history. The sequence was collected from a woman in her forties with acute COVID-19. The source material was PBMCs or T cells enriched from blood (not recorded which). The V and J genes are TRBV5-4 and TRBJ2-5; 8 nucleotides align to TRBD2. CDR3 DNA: TGTGCCAGCAAGCCTAGCGGGCAAGAGACCCAGTACTTC. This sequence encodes CASKPSGQETQYF.